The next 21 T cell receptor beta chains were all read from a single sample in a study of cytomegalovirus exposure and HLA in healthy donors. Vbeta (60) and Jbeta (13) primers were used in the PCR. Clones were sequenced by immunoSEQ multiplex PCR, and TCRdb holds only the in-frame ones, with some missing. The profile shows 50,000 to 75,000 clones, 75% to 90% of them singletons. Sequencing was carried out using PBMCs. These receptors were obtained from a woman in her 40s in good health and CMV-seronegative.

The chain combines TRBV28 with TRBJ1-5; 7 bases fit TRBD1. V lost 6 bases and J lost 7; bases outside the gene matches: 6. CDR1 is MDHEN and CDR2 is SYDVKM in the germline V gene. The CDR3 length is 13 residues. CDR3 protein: CASRLTGNQPQHF. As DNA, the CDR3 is TGTGCCAGCAGACTGACAGGGAACCAGCCCCAGCATTTT.

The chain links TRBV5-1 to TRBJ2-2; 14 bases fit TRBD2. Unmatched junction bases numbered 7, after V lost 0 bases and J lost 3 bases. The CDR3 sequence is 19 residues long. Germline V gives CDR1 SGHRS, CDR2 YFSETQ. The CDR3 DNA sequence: TGCGCCAGCAGCTTGGAGCCCGGGACTAGCGGGAGTTACACCGGGGAGCTGTTTTTT. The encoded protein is CASSLEPGTSGSYTGELFF.

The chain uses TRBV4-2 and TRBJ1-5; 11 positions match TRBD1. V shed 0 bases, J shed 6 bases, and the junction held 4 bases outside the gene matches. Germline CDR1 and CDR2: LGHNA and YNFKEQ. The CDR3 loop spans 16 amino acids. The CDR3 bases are TGTGCCAGCAGCCAAGATAGGACAGGGGGCTTTCAGCCCCAGCATTTT. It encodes CASSQDRTGGFQPQHF.

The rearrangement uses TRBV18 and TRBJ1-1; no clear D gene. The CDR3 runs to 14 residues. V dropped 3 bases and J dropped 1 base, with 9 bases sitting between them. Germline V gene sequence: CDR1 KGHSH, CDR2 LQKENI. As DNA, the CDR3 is TGTGCCAGCTCACCCGGAGGGAAGAACACTGAAGCTTTCTTT. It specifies CASSPGGKNTEAFF.

The CDR3 reads CASSLVAGALYF. CDR3 bases: TGTGCCAGCAGTTTAGTAGCGGGAGCGCTGTACTTC. The V call is TRBV28, the J call TRBJ2-5; TRBD2 agrees at 9 bases. This CDR3 spans 12 amino acids. Trimming removed 2 bases from V and 13 bases from J; junction bases left unmatched: 5. Germline lookup yields CDR1 MDHEN and CDR2 SYDVKM.

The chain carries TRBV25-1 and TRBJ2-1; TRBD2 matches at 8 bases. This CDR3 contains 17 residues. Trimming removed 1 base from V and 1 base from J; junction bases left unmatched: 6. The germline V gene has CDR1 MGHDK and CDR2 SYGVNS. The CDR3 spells CASSEFWAGGSYNEQFF. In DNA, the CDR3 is TGTGCCAGCAGTGAATTTTGGGCGGGAGGATCCTACAATGAGCAGTTCTTC.

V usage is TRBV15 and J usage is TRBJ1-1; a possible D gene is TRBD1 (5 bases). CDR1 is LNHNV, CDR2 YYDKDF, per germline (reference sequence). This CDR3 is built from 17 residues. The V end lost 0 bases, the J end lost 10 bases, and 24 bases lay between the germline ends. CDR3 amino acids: CATSRDLDIQSPGGAFF. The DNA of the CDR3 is TGTGCCACCAGCAGAGATTTAGATATCCAGTCACCCGGGGGAGCTTTCTTT.

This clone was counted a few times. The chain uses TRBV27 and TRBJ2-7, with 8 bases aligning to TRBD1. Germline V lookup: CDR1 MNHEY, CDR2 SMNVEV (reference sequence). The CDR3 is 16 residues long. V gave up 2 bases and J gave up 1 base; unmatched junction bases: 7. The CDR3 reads CASSLNQGQVSYEQYF. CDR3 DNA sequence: TGTGCCAGCAGTTTAAATCAGGGACAGGTGTCCTACGAGCAGTACTTC.

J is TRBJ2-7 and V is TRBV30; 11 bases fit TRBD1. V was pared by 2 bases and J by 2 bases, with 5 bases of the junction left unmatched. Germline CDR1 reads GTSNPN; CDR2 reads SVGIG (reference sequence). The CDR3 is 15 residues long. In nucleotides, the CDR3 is TGTGCCTGGAGTACCGGGACAGGGGGTCCCTACGAGCAGTACTTC. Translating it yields CAWSTGTGGPYEQYF.

The CDR3 bases are TGCGCCAGCAGCTTGGACGGGTCAGATACGCAGTATTTT. Amino acids: CASSLDGSDTQYF. The gene calls are TRBV5-1 and TRBJ2-3; D uncertain. V was shortened by 0 bases and J by 4 bases, with 6 bases between the two germline ends. Germline CDR1 SGHRS, CDR2 YFSETQ. This CDR3 has 13 amino acids.

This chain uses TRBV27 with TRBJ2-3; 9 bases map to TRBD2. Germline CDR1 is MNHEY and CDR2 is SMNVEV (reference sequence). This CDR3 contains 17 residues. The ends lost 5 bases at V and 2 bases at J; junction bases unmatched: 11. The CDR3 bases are TGTGCCAGCAGTCTAAGACTAGCGGAGGCTCTCACAGATACGCAGTATTTT. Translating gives CASSLRLAEALTDTQYF.

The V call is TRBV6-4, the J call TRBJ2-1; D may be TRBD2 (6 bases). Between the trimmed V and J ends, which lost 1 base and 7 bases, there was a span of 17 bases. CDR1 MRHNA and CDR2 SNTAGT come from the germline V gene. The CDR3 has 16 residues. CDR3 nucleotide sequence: TGTGCCAGCAGTGACTTCACTAGCCAAAGGAGGAATGAGCAGTTCTTC. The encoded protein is CASSDFTSQRRNEQFF.

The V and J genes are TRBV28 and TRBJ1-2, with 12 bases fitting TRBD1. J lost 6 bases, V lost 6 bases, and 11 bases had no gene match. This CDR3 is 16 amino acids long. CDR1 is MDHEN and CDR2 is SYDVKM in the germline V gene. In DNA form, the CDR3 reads TGTGCCAGCAGGCAGTCCGGGACAGGGGGCGCCCATGGCTACACCTTC. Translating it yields CASRQSGTGGAHGYTF.

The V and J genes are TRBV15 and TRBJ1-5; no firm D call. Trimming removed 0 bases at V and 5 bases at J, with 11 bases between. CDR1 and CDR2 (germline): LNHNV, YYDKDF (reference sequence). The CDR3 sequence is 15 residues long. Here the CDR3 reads CATSRDAGGDQPQHF. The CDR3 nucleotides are TGTGCCACCAGCAGAGATGCCGGAGGCGATCAGCCCCAGCATTTT.

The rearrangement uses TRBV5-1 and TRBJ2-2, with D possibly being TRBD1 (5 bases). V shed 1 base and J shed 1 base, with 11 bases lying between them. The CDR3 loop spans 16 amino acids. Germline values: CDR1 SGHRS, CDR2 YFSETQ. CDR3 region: CASSLKTTGNTGELFF. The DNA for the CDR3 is TGCGCCAGCAGCTTGAAAACTACAGGGAACACCGGGGAGCTGTTTTTT.

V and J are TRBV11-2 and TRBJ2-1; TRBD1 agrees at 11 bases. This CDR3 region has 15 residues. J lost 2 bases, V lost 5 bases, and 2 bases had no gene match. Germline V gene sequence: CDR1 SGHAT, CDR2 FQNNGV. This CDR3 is CASSLGQGAYNEQFF. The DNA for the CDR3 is TGTGCCAGCAGCCTGGGACAGGGGGCCTACAATGAGCAGTTCTTC.

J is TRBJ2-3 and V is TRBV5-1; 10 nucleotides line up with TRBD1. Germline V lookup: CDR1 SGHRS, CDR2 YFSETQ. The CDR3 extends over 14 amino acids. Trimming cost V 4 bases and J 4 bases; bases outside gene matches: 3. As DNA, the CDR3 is TGCGCCAGCAGCAGCGGACAGGGGGCAGATACGCAGTATTTT. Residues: CASSSGQGADTQYF.

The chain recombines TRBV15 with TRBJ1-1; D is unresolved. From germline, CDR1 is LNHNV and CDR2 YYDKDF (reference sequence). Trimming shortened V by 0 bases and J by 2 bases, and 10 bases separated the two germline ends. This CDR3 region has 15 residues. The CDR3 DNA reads TGTGCCACCAGCAGAGAGACAACAGTAAACACTGAAGCTTTCTTT. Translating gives CATSRETTVNTEAFF.

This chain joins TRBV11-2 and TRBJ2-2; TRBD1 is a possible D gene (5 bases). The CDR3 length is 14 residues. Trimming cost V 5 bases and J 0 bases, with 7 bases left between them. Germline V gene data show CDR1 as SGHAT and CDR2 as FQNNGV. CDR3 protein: CASSEQANTGELFF. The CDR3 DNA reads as TGTGCCAGCAGCGAACAGGCGAACACCGGGGAGCTGTTTTTT.

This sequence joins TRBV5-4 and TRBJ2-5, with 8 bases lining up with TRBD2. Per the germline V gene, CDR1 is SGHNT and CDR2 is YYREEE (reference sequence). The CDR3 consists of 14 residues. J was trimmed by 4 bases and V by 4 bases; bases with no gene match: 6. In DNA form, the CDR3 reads TGTGCCAGCAGCCCTTCCACTAGCGGAGAGACCCAGTACTTC. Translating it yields CASSPSTSGETQYF.

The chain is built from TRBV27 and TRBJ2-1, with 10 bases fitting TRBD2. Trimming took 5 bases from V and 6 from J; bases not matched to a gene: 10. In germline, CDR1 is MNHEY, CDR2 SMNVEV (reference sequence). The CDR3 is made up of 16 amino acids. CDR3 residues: CASSQATAGGTNEQFF. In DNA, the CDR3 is TGTGCCAGCAGTCAAGCCACAGCGGGAGGGACCAATGAGCAGTTCTTC.